This T cell receptor beta chain was sequenced for a study of CD8 T cells in Susac syndrome. This clonotype was found a few times. When the RNA was reverse transcribed, random hexamers were used with an input of 0.5 to 1 ug. TCRdb called the immunoSEQ multiplex PCR reads again in MiXCR, with one record for every CDR3 protein. The data show about 300,000 distinct CDR3 sequences, around 91% seen once. This CDR3 is built from 13 residues. The germline V and J ends were trimmed by 0 bases and 13 bases, with 10 bases remaining between them. The chain is built from TRBV23-1 and TRBJ1-6, with TRBD1 as a possible D gene (5 bases). TRBV23-1 qualifies as an ORF whose function is uncertain. This receptor was taken from a human donor with multiple sclerosis. Source material: CD8+ T cells from PBMCs. CDR3 loop: CASSQSTRGPLHF. As DNA, the CDR3 is TGCGCCAGCAGTCAATCGACTCGGGGGCCCCTCCACTTT.